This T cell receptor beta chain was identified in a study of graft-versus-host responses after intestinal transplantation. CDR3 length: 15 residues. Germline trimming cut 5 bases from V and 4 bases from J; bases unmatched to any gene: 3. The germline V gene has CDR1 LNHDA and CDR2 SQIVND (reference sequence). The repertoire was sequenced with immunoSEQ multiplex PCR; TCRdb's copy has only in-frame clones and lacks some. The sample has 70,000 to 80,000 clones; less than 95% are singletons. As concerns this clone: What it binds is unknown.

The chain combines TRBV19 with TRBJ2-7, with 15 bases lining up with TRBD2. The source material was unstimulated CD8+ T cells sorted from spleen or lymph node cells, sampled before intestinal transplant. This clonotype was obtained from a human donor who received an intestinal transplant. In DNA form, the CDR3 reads TGTGCCAGTAGTGGGACTAGCGGGGGGACATACGAGCAGTACTTC. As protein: CASSGTSGGTYEQYF.